These T cell receptor beta chains were read from a single sample in a study of regulatory T cells in long-lasting Graves disease. A single record per CDR3 protein comes from TCRdb applying MiXCR to the multiplex PCR reads. The sample carries roughly 450,000 distinct CDR3 sequences, 20% to 30% recorded once. Specimen: peripheral blood mononuclear cells (PBMCs), collected when the disease was refractory, from a patient treated with antithyroid drugs. The source of these receptors is a female donor with Graves disease. Both conserved end residues are trimmed from each CDR3.

j_gene | v_gene | CDR3aa
TRBJ1-4 | TRBV5-1 | ASSSTSTDGNEKLF
TRBJ1-2 | TRBV20-1 | SADPGQGDYGYT
TRBJ2-5 | TRBV6-5 | ASSYGGEQEETQY
TRBJ1-1 | TRBV19 | ASRTDRVTEAF
TRBJ1-6 | TRBV20-1 | SAEPRDSRSPLH
TRBJ2-5 | TRBV9 | ASSVVGTREETQY
TRBJ2-2 | TRBV30 | AWGTGPGELF
TRBJ1-5 | TRBV12-3/TRBV12-4 | ASRIGQFNQPQH
TRBJ2-7 | TRBV7-2 | ASSRLAEAKGQY
TRBJ2-5 | TRBV7-9 | ASSRGQTETQY
TRBJ1-1 | TRBV20-1 | SAVTGGREAS
TRBJ2-3 | TRBV6-1 | ASRDRGTDTQY
TRBJ2-7 | TRBV5-1 | ASSLEGLAGAYEQY
TRBJ1-4 | TRBV7-9 | ASSFVINEKLF
TRBJ2-3 | TRBV20-1 | SARDAGRANMGDTQY
TRBJ2-7 | TRBV5-1 | ASSRTGGAYEQY
TRBJ1-1 | TRBV5-1 | VSRGGAEAF